The present entry profiles one T cell receptor beta chain with its context. What it recognizes is unknown. Profiling relied on immunoSEQ multiplex PCR, and the TCRdb table lists in-frame clones only, not all of them. The table records 60,000 to 80,000 clones, 84% of them present only once. The sample is drawn from a study of OX40 agonist ivuxolimab in advanced cancers. Overall study results and limits: Expansion of clones was among the lowest in partial responders at 0.1-3.0 mg/kg.

The CDR3 totals 17 residues. With 3 bases clipped from V and 8 bases from J, the junction kept 12 bases outside the gene matches. From germline, CDR1 is SGHRS and CDR2 YFSETQ. The rearrangement uses TRBV5-1 and TRBJ2-1; 12 bases map to TRBD2. The sequencing here drew on CD4+ or CD8+ T cells sorted from blood, taken in a trial of the OX40 agonist ivuxolimab. The receptor's source is an adult with an advanced solid tumor such as melanoma, head and neck, liver or kidney cancer. CDR3 DNA: TGCGCCAGCAGCTCATATAAGACTAGCGGGGGAGGCCATGAGCAGTTCTTC. Translated, it gives CASSSYKTSGGGHEQFF.